Shown below are 2 T cell receptor beta chains from a single sample sequenced in a study of blood T cell repertoires in COVID-19. TCRdb keeps only in-frame clones here, not all; method: immunoSEQ multiplex PCR. The sample carries more than 95,000 clones, approximately 87% recorded once. The material sequenced was peripheral blood. All receptors come from a man over 45 with acute or convalescent COVID-19.

J is TRBJ1-1 and V is TRBV6-5, with a tentative D call TRBD1 (5 bases). The V gene's germline CDR1 is MNHEY and CDR2 SVGAGI. V was shortened by 7 bases and J by 0 bases, with 6 bases between the two germline ends. The CDR3 has 12 amino acids. The CDR3: CASKGMNTEAFF. CDR3 DNA: TGTGCCAGCAAGGGGATGAACACTGAAGCTTTCTTT.

The chain combines TRBV5-4 with TRBJ1-4; maybe TRBD1 (5 bases). CDR1 is SGHNT and CDR2 is YYREEE in the germline V gene (reference sequence). The ends were cut back, 2 bases at V and 7 bases at J, with 12 bases in the middle. The CDR3 is 14 residues long. CDR3 region: CASSFGTGTEKLFF. CDR3 bases: TGTGCCAGCAGCTTCGGGACTGGGACTGAAAAACTGTTTTTT.